This TCR beta chain comes out of a study of T-cell reconstitution after alpha-beta-depleted transplantation in children. Findings and limits, study-wide: Where alpha-beta T cells came from about two months after transplant was reportedly several hundred expanded graft clones. T-cell counts and diversity at one year following transplant were attributed mainly to newly produced T cells.

V lost 3 bases, J lost 6 bases, and 3 bases stayed unmatched. Germline V gene sequence: CDR1 SGHRS, CDR2 YFSETQ. CDR3 size: 14 residues. Unique molecular identifiers were built into the TCRbeta library. MiXCR, applied by TCRdb to the PCR reads, yields one record per CDR3 protein. The data show 110,000 or so distinct CDR3 sequences, about 6.5% seen once. Ten or more counts support this clonotype. Its antigen is currently unknown. Source: PBMCs, mostly from graft donor cells, taken 360 days after TCRalphabeta/CD19-depleted stem cell transplant. The rearrangement links TRBV5-1 to TRBJ2-7; TRBD2 matches 13 bases. The sequence was collected from a male patient between 2 and 15 years old who had a stem cell transplant for acute lymphoblastic leukemia, so the T cells may come from the graft donor. CDR3 region: CASSSGLAGLEQYF. CDR3 bases: TGCGCCAGCAGCTCGGGACTAGCGGGACTCGAGCAGTACTTC.